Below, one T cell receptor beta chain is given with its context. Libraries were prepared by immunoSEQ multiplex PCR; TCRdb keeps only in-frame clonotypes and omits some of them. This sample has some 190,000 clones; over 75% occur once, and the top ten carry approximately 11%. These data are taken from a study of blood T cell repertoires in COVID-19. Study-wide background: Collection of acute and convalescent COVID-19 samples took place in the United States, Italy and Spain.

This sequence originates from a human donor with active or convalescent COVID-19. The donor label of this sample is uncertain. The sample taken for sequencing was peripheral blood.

CDR3 sequence reads: CASSSRGGNTEAFF. CDR3 sequence (DNA): TGTGCCAGCAGCTCCAGAGGGGGGAACACTGAAGCTTTCTTT. The chain recombines TRBV6-5 with TRBJ1-1; maybe TRBD1 (6 bases). Germline values: CDR1 MNHEY, CDR2 SVGAGI. V lost 6 bases, J lost 1 base, and 12 bases lay in between. CDR3 length: 14 amino acids.